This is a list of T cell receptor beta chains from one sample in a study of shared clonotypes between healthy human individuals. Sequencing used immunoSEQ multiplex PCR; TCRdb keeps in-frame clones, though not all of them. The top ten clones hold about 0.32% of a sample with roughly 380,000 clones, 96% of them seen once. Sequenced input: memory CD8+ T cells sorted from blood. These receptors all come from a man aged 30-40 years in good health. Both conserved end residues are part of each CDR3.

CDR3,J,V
CASSLNGGTGELFF,TRBJ2-2,TRBV5-4
CASSPRVGGEQYF,TRBJ2-7,TRBV18
CASLQYTEAFF,TRBJ1-1,TRBV28
CASRASGGAEQFF,TRBJ2-1,TRBV28
CASSSSGSGDTQYF,TRBJ2-3,TRBV5-4
CASSSAGGWFGYTF,TRBJ1-2,TRBV5-4
CAASTGRDNEQFF,TRBJ2-1,TRBV10-3
CASSIRDRRNQPQHF,TRBJ1-5,TRBV21-1
CSVDGGSEKLFF,TRBJ1-4,TRBV29-1
CASSLTGAGSYEQYF,TRBJ2-7,TRBV11-2
CASSSPAGNTEAFF,TRBJ1-1,TRBV2
CASSPGTSQQFF,TRBJ2-1,TRBV6-1
CAIGLAEVGEQFF,TRBJ2-1,TRBV10-3
CATLPISSYNEQFF,TRBJ2-1,TRBV10-1
CASSVGHSGNTIYF,TRBJ1-3,TRBV9
CAWALGSSYNEQFF,TRBJ2-1,TRBV30
CAWSVYPRVNTEAFF,TRBJ1-1,TRBV30